These T cell receptor beta chains were read from a single sample in a study of blood T cell repertoires in COVID-19. Generated by immunoSEQ multiplex PCR, the TCRdb table keeps only in-frame clones and is missing some. The data contain 130,000 to 150,000 clones, approximately 86% of them singletons. Sequencing was performed on peripheral blood. The origin of the receptors is a woman in her forties with active or convalescent COVID-19. CDR3s include the opening cysteine and the closing phenylalanine or tryptophan. The D gene is left open where the match is weak. The size entry is marked missing in some rows and otherwise reads once, few, many or a size class.

.,TRBJ2-3,.,TRBV6-2/TRBV6-3,TGTGCCAGCAGTTACTCCGCAAGCACGGATACGCAGTATTTT,CASSYSASTDTQYF
.,TRBJ2-7,TRBD1,TRBV9,TGTGCCAGCAGCGTAGCGGACAGGGGCTACGAGCAGTACTTC,CASSVADRGYEQYF
.,TRBJ1-1,.,TRBV29-1,TGCAGCGCCCTCCGACAAGTTAACACTGAAGCTTTCTTT,CSALRQVNTEAFF
once,TRBJ2-5,TRBD2,TRBV3-1/TRBV3-2,TGTGCCAGCAGCCGCCCGGGACTAGCCCAAGAGACCCAGTACTTC,CASSRPGLAQETQYF
.,TRBJ1-4,TRBD1,TRBV5-1,TGCGCCAGCAGCTTCGAGGGGGCCTCGACTAATGAAAAACTGTTTTTT,CASSFEGASTNEKLFF
.,TRBJ2-4,.,TRBV12-5,TGTGCTAGTGGTTCTACCGGGCAGGGGAGAGTCAAAAACATTCAGTACTTC,CASGSTGQGRVKNIQYF
.,TRBJ1-1,TRBD1,TRBV27,TGTGCCAGCACCCCGGGGGACAGCATGAACACTGAAGCTTTCTTT,CASTPGDSMNTEAFF
.,TRBJ1-3,.,TRBV5-8,TGTGCCAGCAGCCTGGCGGGGGACTCTGGAAACACCATATATTTT,CASSLAGDSGNTIYF
.,TRBJ1-2,TRBD1,TRBV19,TGTGCCACTACGGACAGGGGGTCACCTATCAACTATGGCTACACCTTC,CATTDRGSPINYGYTF
.,TRBJ2-2,TRBD2,TRBV28,TGTGCCAGCAGATTCTCTAGCGGGGCCGGGGAGCTGTTTTTT,CASRFSSGAGELFF
.,TRBJ2-7,.,TRBV7-2,TGTGCCAGCAGCTTACGGGGCTACGAGCAGTACTTC,CASSLRGYEQYF
.,TRBJ1-1,.,TRBV5-8,TGTGCCAGCAGCTACGGGTCCACTGAAGCTTTCTTT,CASSYGSTEAFF
.,TRBJ2-7,.,TRBV5-4,TGTGCCAGCAGCCCAACGAACAGGGAGTTTCTCTCCTACGAGCAGTACTTC,CASSPTNREFLSYEQYF
.,TRBJ1-1,TRBD1,TRBV5-1,TGCGCCAGCAGCGAGGGGGCCAGCCCCGAAGCTTTCTTT,CASSEGASPEAFF
.,TRBJ2-7,TRBD1,TRBV28,TGTGCCAGCAGTCCCCAGGTGGGCAGGGGGCACCACGAGCAGTACTTC,CASSPQVGRGHHEQYF